A single sample gave rise to the 4 T cell receptor beta chains below, sequenced in a study of response to subunit inactivated influenza vaccine. In TCRdb, the RT-PCR reads were re-called with MiXCR into one record per CDR3 protein. The sample has 700,000 to 900,000 distinct CDR3 sequences, around 20% seen once. Material: PBMCs from blood, obtained about 5 days after vaccination. These receptors all stem from a man between 45 and 60 years old who received an inactivated influenza vaccine.

The chain has TRBV20-1 and TRBJ1-1; unclear D gene. CDR1 and CDR2 (germline): DFQATT, SNEGSKA (reference sequence). The CDR3 loop spans 12 amino acids. V lost 0 bases, J lost 5 bases, and 7 bases lay in between. CDR3 region: CSARDGTTEAFF. The CDR3 DNA reads TGCAGTGCTAGAGATGGAACAACTGAAGCTTTCTTT.

This chain joins TRBV11-2 and TRBJ2-1; D may be TRBD2 (6 bases). This CDR3 spans 19 amino acids. The V end lost 5 bases, the J end lost 0 bases, and 23 bases lay between the germline ends. Germline V gene sequence: CDR1 SGHAT, CDR2 FQNNGV. The CDR3 region is CASSPSSVVAASSYNEQFF. In nucleotides, the CDR3 is TGTGCCAGCAGCCCCTCCTCGGTCGTAGCGGCCAGCTCCTACAATGAGCAGTTCTTC.

This clonotype was seen a handful of times. The rearrangement uses TRBV20-1 and TRBJ2-5; D is unresolved. Trimming removed 3 bases from V and 2 bases from J, with 16 bases in between. In germline, CDR1 is DFQATT, CDR2 SNEGSKA (reference sequence). The length of the CDR3 is 15 residues. The CDR3 DNA is TGCAGTGCTAGGGACGCCACCGATCCTCAAGAGACCCAGTACTTC. As protein: CSARDATDPQETQYF.

There are a few counts of this clonotype. The V and J genes are TRBV7-2 and TRBJ1-5, with 8 bases matching TRBD1. Germline V gene data show CDR1 as SGHTA and CDR2 as FQGNSA. J was trimmed by 15 bases and V by 4 bases; bases with no gene match: 8. This CDR3 has 12 amino acids. The CDR3 nucleotides are TGTGCCAGCAGCTCCGACAGGGGCCGTTTGCATTTT. It specifies CASSSDRGRLHF. Supplemented by reference TRBV7-2 and TRBJ1-5, the full variable domain reads GAGVSQSPSNKVTEKGKDVELRCDPISGHTALYWYRQSLGQGLEFLIYFQGNSAPDKSGLPSDRFSAERTGGSVSTLTIQRTQQEDSAVYLCASSSDRGRLHFGDGTRLSIL.